What follows are 6 T cell receptor beta chains derived from one specimen sequenced in a study of T-cell memory formation after mild COVID-19. From the 5' RACE reads, TCRdb called clonotypes with MiXCR, one entry per CDR3 protein. The sample holds 170,000 or so distinct CDR3 sequences, 20% to 25% seen once. Sequenced material: PBMCs or a T cell subset sorted from them (not recorded which). These receptor sequences come from an adult woman who had mild COVID-19 (a few samples of this study predate the infection). Cell type and time point are not known.

V and J are TRBV7-9 and TRBJ1-1; 7 bases are a match to TRBD1. V gave up 4 bases and J gave up 1 base; unmatched junction bases: 6. CDR3 length equals 15 residues. The germline V gene encodes CDR1 SEHNR and CDR2 FQNEAQ (reference sequence). The CDR3 loop reads CASSSSGTANTEAFF. CDR3 nucleotide sequence: TGTGCCAGCAGCTCCTCCGGGACAGCGAACACTGAAGCTTTCTTT.

This chain links TRBV20-1 with TRBJ2-7; no clear D gene. The CDR3 is made up of 16 amino acids. Looked up from germline, CDR1 is DFQATT and CDR2 is SNEGSKA (reference sequence). V was trimmed by 2 bases and J by 1 base, leaving 18 bases between them. In DNA form, the CDR3 reads TGCAGTGCTAGACTTAGACGATCCGGAATATCCTACGAGCAGTACTTC. Translating it yields CSARLRRSGISYEQYF.

This clonotype was seen ten or more times. This sequence joins TRBV4-1 and TRBJ1-1; D not resolved. This CDR3 has 13 residues. Per the germline V gene, CDR1 is MGHRA and CDR2 is YSYEKL. V shed 0 bases and J shed 1 base, with 3 bases lying between them. The CDR3 bases are TGCGCCAGCAGCCAAGATAGGAACACTGAAGCTTTCTTT. This codes for CASSQDRNTEAFF.

This clonotype was recorded a few times. The chain is built from TRBV10-3 and TRBJ2-1; 8 positions agree with TRBD2. The germline gives CDR1 ENHRY, CDR2 SYGVKD. This CDR3 is built from 15 residues. Unmatched junction bases numbered 11, after V lost 4 bases and J lost 9 bases. The CDR3 protein is CAISVWTSRGSEQFF. The CDR3 coding sequence is TGTGCCATCAGTGTGTGGACTAGCCGTGGTAGTGAGCAGTTCTTC.

The chain uses TRBV5-1 and TRBJ2-7, with D maybe TRBD2 (5 bases). The CDR3 extends over 14 amino acids. Germline lookup yields CDR1 SGHRS and CDR2 YFSETQ. V lost 3 bases and J 1 base, leaving 11 bases between the germline ends. DNA for the CDR3: TGCGCCAGCAGCTGGACTGACTTGTCCTACGAGCAGTACTTC. Translated: CASSWTDLSYEQYF.

This clonotype was seen a handful of times. V gene TRBV6-1 combines with J gene TRBJ2-3; TRBD2 aligns across 10 bases. J was trimmed by 4 bases and V by 3 bases; bases with no gene match: 4. The CDR3 covers 15 residues. Germline V gene sequence: CDR1 MNHNS, CDR2 SASEGT. CDR3 region: CASSEASGSSDTQYF. Here the CDR3 DNA reads TGTGCCAGCAGTGAGGCTAGCGGGAGTTCAGATACGCAGTATTTT.